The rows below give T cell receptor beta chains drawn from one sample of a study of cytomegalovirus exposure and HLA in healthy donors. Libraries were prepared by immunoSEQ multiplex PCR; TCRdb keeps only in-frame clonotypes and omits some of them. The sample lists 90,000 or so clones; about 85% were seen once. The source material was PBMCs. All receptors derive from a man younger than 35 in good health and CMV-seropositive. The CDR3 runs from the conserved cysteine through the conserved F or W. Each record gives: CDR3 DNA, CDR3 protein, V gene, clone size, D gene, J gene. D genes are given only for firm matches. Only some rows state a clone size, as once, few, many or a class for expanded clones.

CDR3 DNA: TGTGCCAGCAGCGCTGGCGGTGGTGGTCAGCCCCAGCATTTT
CDR3 protein: CASSAGGGGQPQHF
V gene: TRBV9
clone size: -
D gene: -
J gene: TRBJ1-5

CDR3 DNA: TGTGCCAGAAGCTTGGGGACAGGGGGGGGTAAGAAAACTGAAGCTTTCTTT
CDR3 protein: CARSLGTGGGKKTEAFF
V gene: TRBV5-3
clone size: -
D gene: TRBD1
J gene: TRBJ1-1

CDR3 DNA: TGTGCCAGGACTCCGGGACAGGGATTCTACGAGCAGTACTTC
CDR3 protein: CARTPGQGFYEQYF
V gene: TRBV28
clone size: -
D gene: TRBD1
J gene: TRBJ2-7

CDR3 DNA: TGTGCCAGCAGTGAAGAAGCTTATGGCTACACCTTC
CDR3 protein: CASSEEAYGYTF
V gene: TRBV28
clone size: -
D gene: -
J gene: TRBJ1-2

CDR3 DNA: TGCAGCGTTGAAGGACAGCTGAACACTGAAGCTTTCTTT
CDR3 protein: CSVEGQLNTEAFF
V gene: TRBV29-1
clone size: -
D gene: -
J gene: TRBJ1-1

CDR3 DNA: TGTGCCAGCAGTGAACTCTGGGCCCGTAGCACAGATACGCAGTATTTT
CDR3 protein: CASSELWARSTDTQYF
V gene: TRBV2
clone size: -
D gene: -
J gene: TRBJ2-3

CDR3 DNA: TGTGCCAGCAGTTTATCAGGGGGAGTGAACACCGGGGAGCTGTTTTTT
CDR3 protein: CASSLSGGVNTGELFF
V gene: TRBV27
clone size: -
D gene: -
J gene: TRBJ2-2

CDR3 DNA: TGCGCCAGCAGCTTGCATGAAGCGGGAGACCGCAATGAGCAGTTCTTC
CDR3 protein: CASSLHEAGDRNEQFF
V gene: TRBV5-1
clone size: -
D gene: TRBD2
J gene: TRBJ2-1

CDR3 DNA: TGTGCCAGCAGCTCGCCACATATTCCCTACAATGAGCAGTTCTTC
CDR3 protein: CASSSPHIPYNEQFF
V gene: TRBV12-1
clone size: -
D gene: -
J gene: TRBJ2-1

CDR3 DNA: TGTGCCAGCAGCCCCGGAGGGACAGGGATTAACTATGGCTACACCTTC
CDR3 protein: CASSPGGTGINYGYTF
V gene: TRBV5-4
clone size: -
D gene: TRBD1
J gene: TRBJ1-2

CDR3 DNA: TGTGCCACCAGCAGGGATCGGGACTTGGGGCAGCCCCAGCATTTT
CDR3 protein: CATSRDRDLGQPQHF
V gene: TRBV15
clone size: -
D gene: -
J gene: TRBJ1-5

CDR3 DNA: TGTGCCAGCAGTTTTTTTAGCCAGAACACCGGGGAGCTGTTTTTT
CDR3 protein: CASSFFSQNTGELFF
V gene: TRBV28
clone size: once
D gene: -
J gene: TRBJ2-2

CDR3 DNA: TGTGCCTGGAGTGTACAGGGGGCGAATGAAAAACTGTTTTTT
CDR3 protein: CAWSVQGANEKLFF
V gene: TRBV30
clone size: -
D gene: TRBD1
J gene: TRBJ1-4

CDR3 DNA: TGTGCCAGCAGTTACTCCCCTAGTCCCGACAATGAGCAGTTCTTC
CDR3 protein: CASSYSPSPDNEQFF
V gene: TRBV6-5
clone size: -
D gene: -
J gene: TRBJ2-1